The entry below gives a single T cell receptor beta chain sequence along with its context. Described time point: patch test 1, 2 weeks after DPC sensitization. The treatment is: therapeutic diphenylcyclopropenone sensitization with weekly scalp DPC. The record originates from a study of human T cells and chemical hapten exposure. Unique molecular identifiers were linked by the library to individual cDNA molecules. Via MiXCR, TCRdb re-called the RACE reads, giving one row per CDR3 protein. The sample includes some 340,000 distinct CDR3 sequences, approximately 6.3% of them seen just once. The CDR3 is 15 amino acids. Trimming at V came to 5 bases and at J to 2 bases, leaving 5 bases not matched to a gene. Germline values: CDR1 SEHNR, CDR2 FQNEAQ (reference sequence).

Sequencing was performed on whole blood, taken in connection with sensitization to the hapten diphenylcyclopropenone (DPC). The origin of this receptor is a woman between 18 and 29 years old with alopecia areata. Some clones in this sample may be carry-over from other donors' samples. The gene calls are TRBV7-9 and TRBJ2-5, with 10 nucleotides matching TRBD1. CDR3 DNA: TGTGCCAGCAGCCCCGGGGACAGGGGTCAAGAGACCCAGTACTTC. This codes for CASSPGDRGQETQYF. The full variable domain, with the rest looked up from reference TRBV7-9 and TRBJ2-5, is DTGVSQNPRHKITKRGQNVTFRCDPISEHNRLYWYRQTLGQGPEFLTYFQNEAQLEKSRLLSDRFSAERPKGSFSTLEIQRTEQGDSAMYLCASSPGDRGQETQYFGPGTRLLVL.